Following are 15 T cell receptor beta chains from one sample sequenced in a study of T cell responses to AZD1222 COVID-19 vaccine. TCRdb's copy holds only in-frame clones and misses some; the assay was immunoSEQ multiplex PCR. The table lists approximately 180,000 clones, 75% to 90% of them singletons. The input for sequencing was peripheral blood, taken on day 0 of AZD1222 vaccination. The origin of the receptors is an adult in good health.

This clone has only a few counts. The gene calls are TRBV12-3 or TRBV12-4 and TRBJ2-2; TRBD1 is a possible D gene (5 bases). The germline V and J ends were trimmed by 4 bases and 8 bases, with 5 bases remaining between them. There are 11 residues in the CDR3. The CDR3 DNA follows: TGTGCCAGCAGTTACAGGGGGGAGCTGTTTTTT. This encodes CASSYRGELFF.

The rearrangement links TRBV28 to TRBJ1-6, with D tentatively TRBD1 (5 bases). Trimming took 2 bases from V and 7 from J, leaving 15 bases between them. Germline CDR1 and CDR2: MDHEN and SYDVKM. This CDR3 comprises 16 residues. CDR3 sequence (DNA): TGTGCCAGCAGTTTAACGGGGGTTGGGGTAAATTCACCCCTCCACTTT. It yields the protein CASSLTGVGVNSPLHF.

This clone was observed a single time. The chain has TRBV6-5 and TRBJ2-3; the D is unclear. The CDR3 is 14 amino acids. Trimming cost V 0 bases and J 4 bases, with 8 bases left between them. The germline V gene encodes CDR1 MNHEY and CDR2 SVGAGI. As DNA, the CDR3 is TGTGCCAGCAGTTACTCTGTGGCCGCAGATACGCAGTATTTT. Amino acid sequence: CASSYSVAADTQYF.

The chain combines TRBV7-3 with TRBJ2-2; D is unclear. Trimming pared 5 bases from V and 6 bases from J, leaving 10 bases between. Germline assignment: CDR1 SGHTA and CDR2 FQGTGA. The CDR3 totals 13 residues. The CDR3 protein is CASSPWQAGELFF. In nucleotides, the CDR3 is TGTGCCAGCAGCCCGTGGCAGGCCGGGGAGCTGTTTTTT.

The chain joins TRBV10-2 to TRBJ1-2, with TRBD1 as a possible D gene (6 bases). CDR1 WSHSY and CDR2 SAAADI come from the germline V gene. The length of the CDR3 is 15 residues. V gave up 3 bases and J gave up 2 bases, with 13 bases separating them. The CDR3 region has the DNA TGCGCCAGCAGTGATCCGGACAGAACAAACTATGGCTACACCTTC. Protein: CASSDPDRTNYGYTF.

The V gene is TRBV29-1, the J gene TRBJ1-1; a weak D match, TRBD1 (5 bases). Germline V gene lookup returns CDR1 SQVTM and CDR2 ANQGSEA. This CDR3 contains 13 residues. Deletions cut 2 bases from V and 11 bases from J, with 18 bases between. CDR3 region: CSVEQYGGTEAFF. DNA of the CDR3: TGCAGCGTTGAACAATACGGGGGGACGGAGGCTTTCTTT.

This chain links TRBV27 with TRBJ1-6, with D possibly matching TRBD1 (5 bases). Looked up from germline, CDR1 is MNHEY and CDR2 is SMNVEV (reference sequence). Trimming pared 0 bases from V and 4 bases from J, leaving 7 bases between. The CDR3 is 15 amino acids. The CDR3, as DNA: TGTGCCAGCAGTTTATCGGGGACTTATAATTCACCCCTCCACTTT. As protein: CASSLSGTYNSPLHF.

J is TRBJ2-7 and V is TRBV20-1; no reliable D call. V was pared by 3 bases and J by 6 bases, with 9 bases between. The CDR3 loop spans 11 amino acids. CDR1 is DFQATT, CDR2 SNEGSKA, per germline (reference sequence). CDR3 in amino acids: CSASASGEQYF. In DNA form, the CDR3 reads TGCAGTGCTAGTGCGTCGGGCGAGCAGTACTTC.

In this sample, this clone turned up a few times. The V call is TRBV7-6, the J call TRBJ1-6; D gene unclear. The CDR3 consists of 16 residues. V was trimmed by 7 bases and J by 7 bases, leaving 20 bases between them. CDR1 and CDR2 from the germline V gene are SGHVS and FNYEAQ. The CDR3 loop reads CASTVDAQAKNSPLHF. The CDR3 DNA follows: TGTGCCAGCACCGTTGACGCCCAAGCCAAGAATTCACCCCTCCACTTT.

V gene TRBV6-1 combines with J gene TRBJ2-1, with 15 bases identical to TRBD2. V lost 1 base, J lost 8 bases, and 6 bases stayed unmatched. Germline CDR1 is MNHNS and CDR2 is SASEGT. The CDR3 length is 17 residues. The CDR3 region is CASSEGGLAGGRDEQFF. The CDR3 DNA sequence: TGTGCCAGCAGTGAAGGGGGACTAGCGGGGGGCCGTGATGAGCAGTTCTTC.

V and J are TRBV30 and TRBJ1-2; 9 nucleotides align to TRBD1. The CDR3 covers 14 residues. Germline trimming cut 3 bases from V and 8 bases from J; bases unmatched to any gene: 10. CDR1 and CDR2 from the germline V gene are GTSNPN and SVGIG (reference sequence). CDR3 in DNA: TGTGCCTGGAGGGGACAGGGTTTGGAGAGAGGCTACACCTTC. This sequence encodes CAWRGQGLERGYTF.

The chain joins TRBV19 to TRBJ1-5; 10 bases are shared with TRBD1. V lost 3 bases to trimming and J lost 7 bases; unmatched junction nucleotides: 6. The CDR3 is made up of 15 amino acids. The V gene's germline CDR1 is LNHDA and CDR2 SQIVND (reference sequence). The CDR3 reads CASSIEDRGYQPQHF. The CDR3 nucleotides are TGTGCCAGTAGTATCGAGGACAGGGGGTACCAGCCCCAGCATTTT.

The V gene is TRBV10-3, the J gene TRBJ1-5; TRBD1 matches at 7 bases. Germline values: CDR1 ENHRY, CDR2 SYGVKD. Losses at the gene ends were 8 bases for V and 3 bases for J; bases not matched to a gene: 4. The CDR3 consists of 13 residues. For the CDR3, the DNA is TGTGCCATCGGGGGACAGTCCAATCAGCCCCAGCATTTT. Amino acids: CAIGGQSNQPQHF.

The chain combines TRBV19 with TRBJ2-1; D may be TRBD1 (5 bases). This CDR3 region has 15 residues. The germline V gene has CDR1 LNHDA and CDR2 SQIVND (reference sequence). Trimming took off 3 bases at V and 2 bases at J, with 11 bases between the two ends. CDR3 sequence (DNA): TGTGCCAGTAGTATCCCGATGGGGCCCTACAATGAGCAGTTCTTC. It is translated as CASSIPMGPYNEQFF.

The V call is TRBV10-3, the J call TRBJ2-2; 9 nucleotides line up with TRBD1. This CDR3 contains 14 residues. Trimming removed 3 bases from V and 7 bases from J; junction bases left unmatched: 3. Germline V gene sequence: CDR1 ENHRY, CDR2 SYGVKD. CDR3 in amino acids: CAISEGTGFGELFF. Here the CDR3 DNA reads TGTGCCATCAGTGAAGGGACAGGGTTCGGGGAGCTGTTTTTT.